Below are 7 T cell receptor beta chains sequenced from a single sample in a study of technical replicates of blood from a few donors (dated by TCRdb to 2016 to 2017). Receptors were amplified or captured by the immunoSEQ multiplex PCR assay. Not all clones reach the TCRdb copy of this immuneACCESS table, which keeps in-frame sequences only. Checked studies attribute under half of the gap to unresolved V genes and leave the rest unexplained. The sample table contains 65,000 to 90,000 clones; only one count was recorded for 93% of them. Approximately 0.22% of the sample is taken by the ten largest. The specimen was T cells isolated from PBMCs. Receptors originate from a human donor in good health.

Concerning this clone itself: Other DNA variants within this sample encode the same CDR3. The V and J genes are TRBV15 and TRBJ1-1, with D possibly TRBD1 on 5 matching bases. The germline gives CDR1 LNHNV, CDR2 YYDKDF (reference sequence). This CDR3 is built from 14 residues. The V end lost 0 bases, the J end lost 5 bases, and 10 bases lay between the germline ends. The CDR3 reads CATSRDRGSTEAFF. The CDR3 bases are TGTGCCACCAGCAGAGATCGGGGGTCAACTGAAGCTTTCTTT. Using reference TRBV15 and TRBJ1-1 for the parts outside the CDR3, the full variable domain is DAMVIQNPRYQVTQFGKPVTLSCSQTLNHNVMYWYQQKSSQAPKLLFHYYDKDFNNEADTPDNFQSRRPNTSFCFLDIRSPGLGDTAMYLCATSRDRGSTEAFFGQGTRLTVV.

The chain uses TRBV18 and TRBJ1-3; TRBD1 is a possible D gene (5 bases). CDR3 length equals 16 residues. Trimming stripped 1 base from V and 0 bases from J, with 10 bases between. CDR1 is KGHSH and CDR2 is LQKENI in the germline V gene. CDR3 loop: CASSPQDSASGNTIYF. CDR3 bases: TGTGCCAGCTCACCACAAGACAGCGCCTCTGGAAACACCATATATTTT.

The chain recombines TRBV19 with TRBJ1-1, with D tentatively TRBD1 (6 bases). The germline V gene has CDR1 LNHDA and CDR2 SQIVND (reference sequence). V lost 6 bases and J 1 base, leaving 6 bases between the germline ends. The CDR3 totals 12 residues. CDR3 sequence: CASRTGNTEAFF. The CDR3 DNA sequence: TGTGCCAGTAGGACAGGGAACACTGAAGCTTTCTTT.

V is TRBV7-6 and J is TRBJ1-1; D is ambiguous. Germline lookup yields CDR1 SGHVS and CDR2 FNYEAQ. V was shortened by 5 bases and J by 1 base, with 14 bases between the two germline ends. The length of the CDR3 is 15 residues. The CDR3 region has the DNA TGTGCCAGCAGCCCCGTAGAGGGCGCGAACACTGAAGCTTTCTTT. Protein: CASSPVEGANTEAFF.

This clone was found once. The chain combines TRBV28 with TRBJ1-1; D unclear. V gave up 5 bases and J gave up 4 bases, with 17 bases separating them. This CDR3 spans 15 amino acids. Germline lookup yields CDR1 MDHEN and CDR2 SYDVKM. CDR3 sequence: CASSPGAIGSTEAFF. In DNA, the CDR3 is TGTGCCAGCAGTCCGGGTGCCATTGGGAGCACTGAAGCTTTCTTT.

V and J are TRBV18 and TRBJ2-7; possible D gene TRBD2, 5 bases. Germline values: CDR1 KGHSH, CDR2 LQKENI. The CDR3 length is 13 residues. V lost 5 bases and J lost 2, with 10 bases in between. The CDR3 region has the DNA TGTGCCAGCTCATTAAGCGGTGCCTACGAGCAGTACTTC. Its translation is CASSLSGAYEQYF.

This clone was found once. The V gene is TRBV5-1, the J gene TRBJ1-1, with D hard to call. The germline V gene has CDR1 SGHRS and CDR2 YFSETQ. The CDR3 has 15 amino acids. Trimming left V 1 base short and J 1 base short, with 11 bases between. The CDR3 DNA is TGCGCCAGCAGCTTGTCAGAGGGTCCGAACACTGAAGCTTTCTTT. This codes for CASSLSEGPNTEAFF.